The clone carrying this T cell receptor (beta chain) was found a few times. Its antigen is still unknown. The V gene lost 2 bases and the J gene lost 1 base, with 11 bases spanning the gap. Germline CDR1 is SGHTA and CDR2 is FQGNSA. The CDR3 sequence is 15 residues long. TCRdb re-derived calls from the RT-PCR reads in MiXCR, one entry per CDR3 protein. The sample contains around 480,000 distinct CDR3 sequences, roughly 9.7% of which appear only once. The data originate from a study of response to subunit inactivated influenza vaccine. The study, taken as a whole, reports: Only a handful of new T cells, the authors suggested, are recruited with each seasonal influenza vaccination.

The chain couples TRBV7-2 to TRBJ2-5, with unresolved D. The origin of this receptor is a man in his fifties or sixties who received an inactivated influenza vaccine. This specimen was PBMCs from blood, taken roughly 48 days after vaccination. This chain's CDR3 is CASSLNFGSQETQYF. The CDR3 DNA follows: TGTGCCAGCAGCTTAAATTTTGGATCCCAAGAGACCCAGTACTTC.